A single sample is the source of the 5 T cell receptor beta chains below, sequenced in a study of blood T cells in healthy people across ages. The authors ran a second PCR of 7 to 11 cycles using a sample-barcoded 5' primer and a J-beta primer mix. TCRdb recomputed calls from the 5' RACE reads with MiXCR, one row per CDR3 protein. Altogether 1.5 million to 2 million distinct CDR3 sequences are present, 30% to 35% being singletons, with the ten largest covering around 10%. Sequenced sample: blood. These receptors originate from a woman younger than 45 in good health.

In this sample, this clonotype turned up a few times. The chain uses TRBV12-3 or TRBV12-4 and TRBJ2-6; D remains ambiguous. Trimming cost V 4 bases and J 0 bases, with 10 bases left between them. CDR3 length: 16 amino acids. The CDR3 coding sequence is TGTGCCAGCAGTTGGGTCAGGACCTCTGGGGCCAACGTCCTGACTTTC. Protein sequence: CASSWVRTSGANVLTF.

The V and J genes are TRBV10-1 and TRBJ2-1; D possibly corresponds to TRBD2 (5 bases). CDR1 and CDR2 (germline): WNHNN, SYGVQD (reference sequence). CDR3 length: 13 amino acids. The V gene lost 3 bases and the J gene lost 10 bases, with 13 bases spanning the gap. CDR3 loop: CASSERELGEQFF. Written as DNA, the CDR3 is TGCGCCAGCAGTGAAAGGGAGCTAGGAGAGCAGTTCTTC.

J is TRBJ2-3 and V is TRBV5-1; D is perhaps TRBD2 (5 bases). V lost 6 bases to trimming and J lost 6 bases, with 20 bases between them. The CDR3 length is 15 residues. Germline lookup yields CDR1 SGHRS and CDR2 YFSETQ. The CDR3 reads CASMGSGRRGDTQYF. The CDR3 DNA sequence: TGCGCCAGCATGGGGTCTGGACGGCGAGGGGATACGCAGTATTTT. Supplemented by reference TRBV5-1 and TRBJ2-3, the full variable domain reads KAGVTQTPRYLIKTRGQQVTLSCSPISGHRSVSWYQQTPGQGLQFLFEYFSETQRNKGNFPGRFSGRQFSNSRSEMNVSTLELGDSALYLCASMGSGRRGDTQYFGPGTRLTVL.

The chain is built from TRBV15 and TRBJ2-5; 11 bases are a match to TRBD2. V lost 4 bases, J lost 4 bases, and 8 bases stayed unmatched. This CDR3 is built from 16 residues. Germline V gene data show CDR1 as LNHNV and CDR2 as YYDKDF (reference sequence). CDR3 bases: TGTGCCACCAGCAATTTACTAGCGGGAGTGAGAGAGACCCAGTACTTC. Amino acid sequence: CATSNLLAGVRETQYF.

This clonotype has only a few counts. This CDR3 is CASSLAGPSGKDTQYF. The CDR3 DNA sequence: TGTGCCAGCAGCTTAGCGGGACCTAGCGGGAAAGATACGCAGTATTTT. V gene TRBV7-2 combines with J gene TRBJ2-3; 9 nucleotides align to TRBD2. Per germline, CDR1 SGHTA and CDR2 FQGNSA. The length of the CDR3 is 16 residues. V was pared by 0 bases and J by 5 bases, with 6 bases of the junction left unmatched. Variable domain in full (rest from reference TRBV7-2 and TRBJ2-3): GAGVSQSPSNKVTEKGKDVELRCDPISGHTALYWYRQSLGQGLEFLIYFQGNSAPDKSGLPSDRFSAERTGGSVSTLTIQRTQQEDSAVYLCASSLAGPSGKDTQYFGPGTRLTVL.